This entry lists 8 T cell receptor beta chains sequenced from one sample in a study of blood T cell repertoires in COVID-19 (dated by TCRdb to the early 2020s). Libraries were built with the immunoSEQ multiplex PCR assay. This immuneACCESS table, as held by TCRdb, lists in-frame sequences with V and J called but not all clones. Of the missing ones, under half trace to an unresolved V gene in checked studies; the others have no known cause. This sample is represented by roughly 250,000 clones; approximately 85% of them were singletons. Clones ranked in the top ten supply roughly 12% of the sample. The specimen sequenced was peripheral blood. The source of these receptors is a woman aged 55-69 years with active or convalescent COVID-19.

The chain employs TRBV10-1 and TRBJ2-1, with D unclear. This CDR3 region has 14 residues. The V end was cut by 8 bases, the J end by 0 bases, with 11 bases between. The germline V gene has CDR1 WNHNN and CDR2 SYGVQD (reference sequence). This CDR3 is CASSPHHSYNEQFF. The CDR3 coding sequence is TGCGCCAGCTCCCCACACCACTCCTACAATGAGCAGTTCTTC.

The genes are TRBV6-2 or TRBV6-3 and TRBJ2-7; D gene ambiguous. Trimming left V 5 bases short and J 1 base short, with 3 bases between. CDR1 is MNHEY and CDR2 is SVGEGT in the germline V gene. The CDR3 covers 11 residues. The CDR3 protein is CASSQSYEQYF. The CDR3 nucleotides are TGTGCCAGCAGTCAATCCTACGAGCAGTACTTC.

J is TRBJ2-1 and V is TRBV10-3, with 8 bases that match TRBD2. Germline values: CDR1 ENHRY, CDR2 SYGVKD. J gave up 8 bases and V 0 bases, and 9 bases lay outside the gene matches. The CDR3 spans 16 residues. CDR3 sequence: CAISESGATGRDEQFF. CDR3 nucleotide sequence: TGTGCCATCAGTGAGTCGGGAGCCACCGGGAGGGATGAGCAGTTCTTC.

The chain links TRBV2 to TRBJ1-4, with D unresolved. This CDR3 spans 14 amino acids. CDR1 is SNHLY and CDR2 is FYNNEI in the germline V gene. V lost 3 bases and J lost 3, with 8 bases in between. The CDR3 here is CASSDGVSNEKLFF. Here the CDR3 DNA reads TGTGCCAGCAGTGACGGGGTATCTAATGAAAAACTGTTTTTT.

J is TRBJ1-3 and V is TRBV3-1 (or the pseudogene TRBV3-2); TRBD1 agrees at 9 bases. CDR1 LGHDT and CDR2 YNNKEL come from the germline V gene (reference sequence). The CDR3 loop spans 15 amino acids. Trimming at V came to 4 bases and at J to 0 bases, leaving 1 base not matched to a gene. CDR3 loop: CASSRDRVSGNTIYF. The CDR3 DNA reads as TGTGCCAGCAGCCGGGACAGGGTCTCTGGAAACACCATATATTTT.

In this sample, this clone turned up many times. The CDR3 DNA is TGTGCCAGCACCCCGGGAAACCCTACCTATGGCTACACCTTC. It codes for CASTPGNPTYGYTF. The chain has TRBV6-5 and TRBJ1-2; D unclear. Trimming removed 7 bases from V and 4 bases from J, with 16 bases in between. Germline CDR1 is MNHEY and CDR2 is SVGAGI. The CDR3 spans 14 residues.

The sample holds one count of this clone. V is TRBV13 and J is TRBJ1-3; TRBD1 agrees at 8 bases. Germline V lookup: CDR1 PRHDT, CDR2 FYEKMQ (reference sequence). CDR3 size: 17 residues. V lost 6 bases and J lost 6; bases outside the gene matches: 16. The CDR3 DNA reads TGTGCCAGCAGGAAATGGTACGGACAGGGAGGCGAAAACACCATATATTTT. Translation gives CASRKWYGQGGENTIYF.

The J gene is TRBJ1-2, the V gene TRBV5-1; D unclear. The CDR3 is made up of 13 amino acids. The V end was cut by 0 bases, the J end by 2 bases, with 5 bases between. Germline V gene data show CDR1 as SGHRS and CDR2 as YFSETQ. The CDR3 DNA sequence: TGCGCCAGCAGCTTGGGAGAGAACTATGGCTACACCTTC. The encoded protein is CASSLGENYGYTF.